One sample yielded the 28 T cell receptor beta chains listed below, sequenced in a study of T cells in Graves' hyperthyroidism and ophthalmopathy. Authors of the study amplified TCR beta CDR3 regions from RNA transcripts. Carried out on the TCR CDR3, a first-round RT-PCR used the HTBI primer set. TCRdb reanalysed the multiplex PCR reads using MiXCR and keeps one entry per CDR3 protein. The sample includes 500,000 to 800,000 distinct CDR3 sequences, about 14% of them seen just once. Sequenced material: blood. These receptors were taken from a woman in her forties or fifties with Graves' ophthalmopathy.

V is TRBV28 and J is TRBJ2-3, with TRBD2 matching 8 bases. Trimming took 5 bases from V and 3 from J; bases not matched to a gene: 7. CDR1 is MDHEN, CDR2 SYDVKM, per germline. The CDR3 runs to 15 residues. In nucleotides, the CDR3 is TGTGCCAGCAGTCGAATAGCGGGATTTACAGATACGCAGTATTTT. It codes for CASSRIAGFTDTQYF. Together with reference TRBV28 and TRBJ2-3, the CDR3 gives the full variable domain: DVKVTQSSRYLVKRTGEKVFLECVQDMDHENMFWYRQDPGLGLRLIYFSYDVKMKEKGDIPEGYSVSREKKERFSLILESASTNQTSMYLCASSRIAGFTDTQYFGPGTRLTVL.

This clonotype was seen ten or more times. J is TRBJ2-1 and V is TRBV7-8; D is unclear. V lost 5 bases, J lost 10 bases, and 18 bases lay in between. CDR3 size: 14 residues. Germline CDR1 SGHVS, CDR2 FQNEAQ. The CDR3 here is CASSPDTTVVEQFF. The CDR3 bases are TGTGCCAGCAGCCCTGATACTACGGTGGTGGAGCAGTTCTTC.

The chain recombines TRBV5-6 with TRBJ2-7; D perhaps matches TRBD2 (5 bases). The V and J ends lost 3 bases and 6 bases respectively, with 16 bases between them. CDR1 SGHDT and CDR2 YYEEEE come from the germline V gene. The CDR3 runs to 14 residues. The CDR3 DNA reads as TGTGCCAGCAGCTACCCGGAGGCAAGGGTCGAGCAGTACTTC. Its translation is CASSYPEARVEQYF.

This clonotype was picked up many times. Relative to the germline gene, one junction end is altered; a read error may explain this. The chain has TRBV2 and TRBJ2-1; 9 bases align to TRBD1. This CDR3 has 16 residues. The germline V gene encodes CDR1 SNHLY and CDR2 FYNNEI. CDR3 residues: CASSRGGDRVGNEQSF. Written as DNA, the CDR3 is TGTGCCAGCAGTAGGGGAGGGGACAGGGTCGGGAATGAGCAGTCCTTC. The complete variable domain, with remaining parts taken from reference TRBV2 and TRBJ2-1, reads EPEVTQTPSHQVTQMGQEVILRCVPISNHLYFYWYRQILGQKVEFLVSFYNNEISEKSEIFDDQFSVERPDGSNFTLKIRSTKLEDSAMYFCASSRGGDRVGNEQSFGPGTRLTVL.

In this sample, this clonotype turned up many times. One end of the junction fails to match germline, which may point to a read error. The V gene is TRBV6-1, the J gene TRBJ2-2, with 10 bases aligning to TRBD2. The CDR3 spans 15 residues. Germline V CDR1 and CDR2: MNHNS, SASEGT. The CDR3 nucleotides read TGTGCCAGCAGTCAAGCGGGAGGGTCCACCGGGGAGCTGTTTTTT. Its protein is CASSQAGGSTGELFF.

This clonotype was observed at least ten times. The gene calls are TRBV20-1 and TRBJ1-2; D ambiguous. Germline V gene lookup returns CDR1 DFQATT and CDR2 SNEGSKA (reference sequence). Trimming took off 2 bases at V and 2 bases at J, with 9 bases between the two ends. The CDR3 is 13 residues long. The CDR3 DNA reads TGCAGTGCTAGATTGGACGGGAACTATGGCTACACCTTC. This codes for CSARLDGNYGYTF.

The chain employs TRBV4-3 and TRBJ2-1; maybe TRBD2 (5 bases). Trimming removed 1 base from V and 10 bases from J, with 11 bases in between. This CDR3 contains 13 residues. Germline values: CDR1 LGHNA, CDR2 YSLEER. CDR3 bases: TGCGCCAGCAGCCAAGTCCTTCGGAGGGAGCAGTTCTTC. It codes for CASSQVLRREQFF.

This clonotype was seen a handful of times. The V call is TRBV6-1, the J call TRBJ2-1, with 8 nucleotides matching TRBD2. This CDR3 comprises 15 residues. Trimming at V came to 6 bases and at J to 7 bases, leaving 11 bases not matched to a gene. Germline lookup yields CDR1 MNHNS and CDR2 SASEGT. The CDR3 is CASRPRLALMNEQFF. In DNA, the CDR3 is TGTGCCAGCAGGCCGCGACTAGCGCTCATGAATGAGCAGTTCTTC.

Concerning this clonotype itself: A much larger clonotype is one base distant, so this may be a read error. V is TRBV20-1 and J is TRBJ2-3, with TRBD1 matching 7 bases. J gave up 2 bases and V 3 bases, and 20 bases lay outside the gene matches. This CDR3 contains 19 residues. CDR1 and CDR2 (germline): DFQATT, SNEGSKA (reference sequence). The CDR3 loop reads CSASGQGVRYRGITDTQYF. CDR3 bases: TGCAGTGCTAGCGGGCAGGGGGTTAGGTATAGGGGGATCACAGATACGCAGTATTTT.

This clonotype has ten or more counts. The chain carries TRBV14 and TRBJ2-1, with 7 nucleotides matching TRBD2. The CDR3 is 15 amino acids. J lost 8 bases, V lost 1 base, and 8 bases had no gene match. Germline V CDR1 and CDR2: SGHDN, FVKESK. The CDR3: CASSQAAGSFDEQFF. CDR3 coding DNA: TGTGCCAGCAGCCAAGCAGCGGGATCATTTGATGAGCAGTTCTTC.

This clonotype was counted ten times or more. The chain joins TRBV7-2 to TRBJ2-1; D might be TRBD1 (5 bases). Trimming pared 3 bases from V and 5 bases from J, leaving 14 bases between. The germline gives CDR1 SGHTA, CDR2 FQGNSA. This CDR3 is 15 amino acids long. In DNA form, the CDR3 reads TGTGCCAGCAGCTTGACAGCTCTAGATCACAATGAGCAGTTCTTC. Protein: CASSLTALDHNEQFF.

This chain links TRBV6-2 or TRBV6-3 with TRBJ2-3; D is undetermined. The germline V gene encodes CDR1 MNHEY and CDR2 SVGEGT. V was pared by 1 base and J by 3 bases, with 11 bases between. The CDR3 loop spans 15 amino acids. In DNA form, the CDR3 reads TGTGCCAGCAGTTACTGGCCCCCCTCTACAGATACGCAGTATTTT. Encoded protein: CASSYWPPSTDTQYF.

The V call is TRBV24-1, the J call TRBJ2-1, with 13 bases identical to TRBD2. CDR1 is KGHDR, CDR2 SFDVKD, per germline. The V gene end was trimmed by 3 bases and the J gene end by 6 bases; junction bases not matched to a gene: 4. The CDR3 has 16 residues. In DNA, the CDR3 is TGTGCCACCAGTGATCGGACTAGCGGGAGCCTCAATGAGCAGTTCTTC. The encoded protein is CATSDRTSGSLNEQFF.

At least ten counts were recorded for this clonotype. The V gene is TRBV28, the J gene TRBJ2-3, with D possibly matching TRBD2 (6 bases). The germline gives CDR1 MDHEN, CDR2 SYDVKM. The V end lost 5 bases, the J end lost 0 bases, and 15 bases lay between the germline ends. The CDR3 loop spans 16 amino acids. Here the CDR3 DNA reads TGTGCCAGCAGTCCACTGACTAGATTGAGCACAGATACGCAGTATTTT. Protein product: CASSPLTRLSTDTQYF.

In DNA, the CDR3 is TGTGCCAGCAGTCAGATGGCAATGGGGTACACTGAAGCTTTCTTT. Translation gives CASSQMAMGYTEAFF. The chain is built from TRBV6-1 and TRBJ1-1; D not resolved. Germline CDR1 MNHNS, CDR2 SASEGT. V shed 5 bases and J shed 3 bases, with 16 bases lying between them. The CDR3 is made up of 15 amino acids.

The chain is built from TRBV5-1 and TRBJ1-3, with D unresolved. V gave up 4 bases and J gave up 4 bases, with 12 bases separating them. From germline, CDR1 is SGHRS and CDR2 YFSETQ. This CDR3 spans 14 amino acids. CDR3 in DNA: TGCGCCAGCAGCGAAACTACAGAAGGAAACACCATATATTTT. Translation gives CASSETTEGNTIYF.

This clonotype occurred many times. The chain has TRBV7-9 and TRBJ2-7; 13 positions match TRBD2. The germline gives CDR1 SEHNR, CDR2 FQNEAQ (reference sequence). After removal of 3 bases from V and 0 bases from J, the junction contained 2 bases not matched to a gene. There are 16 residues in the CDR3. The CDR3 DNA reads TGTGCCAGCAGCTTCTGGACTAGCGGGAGCTCCTACGAGCAGTACTTC. Encoded protein: CASSFWTSGSSYEQYF.

This clonotype was counted many times. This chain links TRBV18 with TRBJ2-5, with D unclear. Per germline, CDR1 KGHSH and CDR2 LQKENI. Between the trimmed V and J ends, which lost 2 bases and 1 base, there was a span of 5 bases. This CDR3 is 13 amino acids long. DNA of the CDR3: TGTGCCAGCTCACCAGTCGCCCAAGAGACCCAGTACTTC. Residues: CASSPVAQETQYF.

This clonotype was observed at least ten times. The chain joins TRBV7-2 to TRBJ2-7; unclear D gene. This CDR3 has 15 residues. Germline V gene lookup returns CDR1 SGHTA and CDR2 FQGNSA. Trimming removed 5 bases from V and 4 bases from J, with 18 bases in between. CDR3 sequence reads: CASSGPRDPPYEQYF. Here the CDR3 DNA reads TGTGCCAGCAGCGGGCCGCGTGATCCGCCTTACGAGCAGTACTTC. Full variable domain (missing parts from reference TRBV7-2 and TRBJ2-7): GAGVSQSPSNKVTEKGKDVELRCDPISGHTALYWYRQSLGQGLEFLIYFQGNSAPDKSGLPSDRFSAERTGGSVSTLTIQRTQQEDSAVYLCASSGPRDPPYEQYFGPGTRLTVT.

This rearrangement joins TRBV5-5 to TRBJ2-1; 10 bases align to TRBD1. The CDR3 length is 16 residues. The germline CDR1 and CDR2 sequences are SGHKS and YYEKEE (reference sequence). The trim removed 4 bases at V and 4 bases at J, leaving 8 bases unmatched. This chain's CDR3 is CASSPLTGGRYNEQFF. CDR3 bases: TGTGCCAGCAGCCCACTGACAGGGGGCCGATACAATGAGCAGTTCTTC.

This clonotype was detected many times. The chain joins TRBV19 to TRBJ1-5; 11 positions agree with TRBD1. CDR1 and CDR2 from the germline V gene are LNHDA and SQIVND (reference sequence). CDR3 length: 16 amino acids. V shed 1 base, J shed 1 base, and the junction held 0 bases outside the gene matches. DNA for the CDR3: TGTGCCAGTAGTATAGGGGACAGGGGGAGCAATCAGCCCCAGCATTTT. Translated: CASSIGDRGSNQPQHF.

This clonotype was detected many times. The chain recombines TRBV10-3 with TRBJ2-7, with D perhaps TRBD1 (6 bases). V was cut by 3 bases and J by 7 bases, with 16 bases left in between. The CDR3 loop spans 14 amino acids. Germline V CDR1 and CDR2: ENHRY, SYGVKD. The CDR3 sequence is CAISDPGQNIEQYF. CDR3 DNA: TGTGCCATCAGTGACCCGGGACAAAACATTGAGCAGTACTTC.

A remark on this clonotype: This CDR3 fails to terminate in the conserved phenylalanine or tryptophan, so it likely reflects a read error. This chain connects TRBV2 to TRBJ2-3; a weak D match, TRBD2 (5 bases). The V and J ends lost 7 bases and 2 bases respectively, with 10 bases between them. The CDR3 runs to 13 residues. CDR1 and CDR2 from the germline V gene are SNHLY and FYNNEI. Here the CDR3 DNA reads TGTGCCAGCACTAGCAGGACCACAGATACGCAGTATTCT. Translated, it gives CASTSRTTDTQYS.

J is TRBJ1-5 and V is TRBV24-1, with D possibly being TRBD1 (5 bases). Germline-derived CDR1 and CDR2 are KGHDR and SFDVKD. Deletions cut 9 bases from V and 5 bases from J, with 16 bases between. There are 14 residues in the CDR3. CDR3 DNA: TGTGCCACCTCAGGCCCATGGGGCGATCAGCCCCAGCATTTT. The encoded protein is CATSGPWGDQPQHF.

This clonotype was seen repeatedly, ten times or more. The chain links TRBV7-9 to TRBJ1-1; tentatively, D is TRBD1 (5 bases). Trimming shortened V by 5 bases and J by 6 bases, and 10 bases separated the two germline ends. Germline lookup yields CDR1 SEHNR and CDR2 FQNEAQ (reference sequence). The CDR3 has 12 amino acids. CDR3 coding DNA: TGTGCCAGCAGCCTAGGGGACGCTGAAGCTTTCTTT. It is translated as CASSLGDAEAFF.

The table lists this clonotype with many counts. The chain couples TRBV7-2 to TRBJ2-7; weak D call: TRBD1 (6 bases). The length of the CDR3 is 15 residues. Trimming pared 6 bases from V and 0 bases from J, leaving 15 bases between. The germline V gene encodes CDR1 SGHTA and CDR2 FQGNSA. Here the CDR3 DNA reads TGTGCCAGCAGTCGAGCCGGGACACACTCCTACGAGCAGTACTTC. This encodes CASSRAGTHSYEQYF. Full variable domain (remainder filled in from reference TRBV7-2 and TRBJ2-7): GAGVSQSPSNKVTEKGKDVELRCDPISGHTALYWYRQSLGQGLEFLIYFQGNSAPDKSGLPSDRFSAERTGGSVSTLTIQRTQQEDSAVYLCASSRAGTHSYEQYFGPGTRLTVT.

The V gene is TRBV6-9, the J gene TRBJ2-7; D is unclear. Germline CDR1 reads MNHGY; CDR2 reads SVAAGI. The CDR3 covers 15 residues. V was shortened by 5 bases and J by 6 bases, with 20 bases between the two germline ends. The CDR3 loop is CASSRSVESAFEQYF. The CDR3 coding sequence is TGTGCCAGCAGTCGCAGCGTAGAGAGTGCCTTCGAGCAGTACTTC.

This clonotype was counted between two and nine times. V usage is TRBV7-9 and J usage is TRBJ2-5; no reliable D call. The germline V gene has CDR1 SEHNR and CDR2 FQNEAQ (reference sequence). V dropped 6 bases and J dropped 2 bases, with 7 bases sitting between them. The CDR3 has 12 residues. CDR3 in amino acids: CASRVVQETQYF. The CDR3 DNA is TGTGCCAGCAGGGTGGTGCAAGAGACCCAGTACTTC.